The source of this T cell receptor (beta chain) is a study of T-cell memory formation after mild COVID-19. A few counts support this clonotype. Its antigen is still unknown. Study-level results: CD4/CD8 balance held among clones contracting day 15 to 85, and later expanders leaned CD4+.

Germline values: CDR1 DFQATT, CDR2 SNEGSKA (reference sequence). V gave up 5 bases and J gave up 2 bases, with 9 bases separating them. This CDR3 is built from 12 residues. From the 5' RACE reads, TCRdb called clonotypes with MiXCR, one entry per CDR3 protein. There are 250,000 to 300,000 distinct CDR3 sequences in the sample; roughly 16% occur only once, and more than 20% lies in the top ten. This chain connects TRBV20-1 to TRBJ1-1, with a possible D match to TRBD1 (5 bases). Material: PBMCs or a T cell subset sorted from them (not recorded which). The sequence was collected from a man between 18 and 29 years old who had mild COVID-19 (a few samples of this study predate the infection). Cell type and time point are not known. CDR3 sequence (DNA): TGCAGTGCTTTGGGGCCTAACACTGAAGCTTTCTTT. Protein: CSALGPNTEAFF.